This T cell receptor (beta chain) was identified in a study of control samples from healthy donors and cancer patients. Here immunoSEQ multiplex PCR was the method, and the copy in TCRdb shows in-frame clones only, minus some. The sample includes some 250,000 clones, roughly 80% of them seen just once. The CDR3 runs to 14 residues. Germline lookup yields CDR1 SGHNT and CDR2 YENEEA. The V end lost 0 bases, the J end lost 7 bases, and 10 bases lay between the germline ends. What was sequenced was PBMCs. The receptor was derived from a woman in her sixties or seventies with lung cancer. The chain couples TRBV11-3 to TRBJ2-1; weak D call: TRBD1 (7 bases). The CDR3, as DNA: TGTGCCAGCAGCTTAGAGACAGGGAGGAATGAGCAGTTCTTC. This encodes CASSLETGRNEQFF.